Below are 6 T cell receptor beta chains sequenced from a single sample in a study of T cells expressing NK-cell markers. TCRdb re-called the 5' RACE reads, yielding one record per CDR3 amino acid sequence without DNA. In total, the table holds about 110,000 distinct CDR3 sequences. Sequenced material: blood T cells: a sorted CD56 or NKG2C T cell subset, CD4+ or CD8+ T cells, or bulk PBMC T cells (not recorded which). These receptors were collected from a woman aged 18-70 years in good health.

This rearrangement joins TRBV7-6 to TRBJ2-1. The CDR3 loop spans 13 amino acids. The germline V gene has CDR1 SGHVS and CDR2 FNYEAQ. CDR3: CASSLVPLNEQFF.

The V and J genes are TRBV20-1 and TRBJ1-1. The CDR3 is 14 amino acids. Germline V CDR1 and CDR2: DFQATT, SNEGSKA (reference sequence). The CDR3 protein is CSARDPGTFLEAFF.

The chain uses TRBV9 and TRBJ2-1; TCRdb calls TRBD1, which cannot be checked without DNA. From germline, CDR1 is SGDLS and CDR2 YYNGEE. The CDR3 consists of 14 residues. CDR3 loop: CASSPGGGDNEQFF. Based on the CDR3 plus reference TRBV9 and TRBJ2-1, the full variable domain is DSGVTQTPKHLITATGQRVTLRCSPRSGDLSVYWYQQSLDQGLQFLIQYYNGEERAKGNILERFSAQQFPDLHSELNLSSLELGDSALYFCASSPGGGDNEQFFGPGTRLTVL.

This chain links TRBV28 with TRBJ1-1. Germline V gene lookup returns CDR1 MDHEN and CDR2 SYDVKM. This CDR3 region has 17 residues. The CDR3 here is CASRPAGPPPLNTEAFF.

The chain uses TRBV25-1 and TRBJ2-1; TCRdb reports TRBD1, a call that lacks DNA to check it against. This CDR3 is built from 13 residues. Germline V gene sequence: CDR1 MGHDK, CDR2 SYGVNS. CDR3 sequence: CASGRGPYNEQFF.

The rearrangement links TRBV12-3 or TRBV12-4 to TRBJ2-5; absent DNA, TCRdb's TRBD1 call cannot be checked. The CDR3 sequence is 13 residues long. The CDR3 loop reads CASSGQGPETQYF.